The 7 T cell receptor beta chains presented below share a single source sample, sequenced in a study of graft-versus-host responses after intestinal transplantation. No antigen is known for these receptors. Produced via immunoSEQ multiplex PCR; TCRdb's table is partial and in-frame only. The sample consists of around 100,000 clones, 91% of them appearing once. The sequencing used unstimulated CD4+ T cells sorted from spleen or lymph node cells, collected before transplant. The receptors derive from a human donor who was the organ donor for an intestinal transplant.

The rearrangement uses TRBV28 and TRBJ1-2; the match to TRBD1 covers 7 bases. CDR1 and CDR2 from the germline V gene are MDHEN and SYDVKM. Trimming at V came to 8 bases and at J to 3 bases, leaving 15 bases not matched to a gene. The CDR3 runs to 16 residues. The CDR3 DNA follows: TGTGCCAGCGGAAACCTCGACAGGGTTGGGTACTATGGCTACACCTTC. Protein sequence: CASGNLDRVGYYGYTF.

This chain links TRBV5-1 with TRBJ1-2; perhaps TRBD1 as D (5 bases). The CDR3 is made up of 14 amino acids. Germline V gene sequence: CDR1 SGHRS, CDR2 YFSETQ. V was cut by 4 bases and J by 7 bases, with 17 bases left in between. CDR3 coding DNA: TGCGCCAGCAGCGGAGAGGCAGGGTTAAGTGGCTACACCTTC. It translates to CASSGEAGLSGYTF.

This chain connects TRBV6-6 to TRBJ2-5; the D gene is possibly TRBD1 (5 bases). The end of the DNA fits TRBJ2-7 better, so the J call may be wrong. The CDR3 is 13 residues long. The germline CDR1 and CDR2 sequences are MNHNY and SVGAGI (reference sequence). CDR3 in DNA: TGTGCCAGCAGTCAGGGCAGGTCCTACGAGCAGTACTTC. Amino acids: CASSQGRSYEQYF.

V is TRBV9 and J is TRBJ2-7, with 14 bases matching TRBD2. The germline V gene encodes CDR1 SGDLS and CDR2 YYNGEE. This CDR3 has 18 residues. V was clipped by 6 bases and J by 2 bases; unmatched bases: 13. CDR3 sequence reads: CASTNGLAGGLKPYEQYF. The CDR3 DNA follows: TGTGCCAGCACCAATGGACTAGCGGGGGGATTGAAACCCTACGAGCAGTACTTC.

This rearrangement joins TRBV27 to TRBJ2-1, with 8 bases identical to TRBD1. Germline V gene lookup returns CDR1 MNHEY and CDR2 SMNVEV (reference sequence). The junction had 7 bases not matched to a gene; V was cut back by 4 bases and J by 2 bases. The CDR3 is 16 residues long. The CDR3 loop reads CASSSIDRGPYNEQFF. As DNA, the CDR3 is TGTGCCAGCAGTTCCATCGACAGGGGCCCCTACAATGAGCAGTTCTTC.

The V and J genes are TRBV18 and TRBJ1-2, with 12 bases lining up with TRBD1. CDR1 and CDR2 from the germline V gene are KGHSH and LQKENI. J gave up 8 bases and V 6 bases, and 10 bases lay outside the gene matches. This CDR3 has 15 amino acids. DNA of the CDR3: TGTGCCAGCTCTCTTGACCGGGACAGGGGGCAGGGCTACACCTTC. It encodes CASSLDRDRGQGYTF.

CDR3: CASSQVMPTYYEQYF. DNA for the CDR3: TGTGCCAGCAGCCAAGTTATGCCCACCTACTACGAGCAGTACTTC. The rearrangement joins TRBV14 to TRBJ2-7; no clear D gene. V lost 1 base, J lost 3 bases, and 13 bases lay in between. Germline V gene lookup returns CDR1 SGHDN and CDR2 FVKESK. This CDR3 has 15 residues.